The 29 T cell receptor beta chains below were found in one sample sequenced in a study of shared clonotypes between healthy human individuals. Terminally differentiated effector memory CD45RA+ cells were excluded from the naive CD8 cells, which were CD45RO-negative and positively selected for CCR7. Assay: immunoSEQ multiplex PCR; the TCRdb copy retains only in-frame clones and omits some. The sample includes roughly 2,000,000 clones, just under 95% of them seen just once. The sequencing input was naive CD8+ T cells sorted from blood. Every receptor here comes from a man younger than 35 in good health.

V is TRBV7-9 and J is TRBJ2-5; 13 bases are a match to TRBD2. The CDR3 length is 16 residues. Germline CDR1 and CDR2: SEHNR and FQNEAQ (reference sequence). V was pared by 2 bases and J by 5 bases, with 5 bases of the junction left unmatched. CDR3 DNA sequence: TGTGCCAGCAGCTTAACTAGCGGGGGGGCCAGTGAGACCCAGTACTTC. Its translation is CASSLTSGGASETQYF.

V is TRBV28 and J is TRBJ1-5; D is possibly TRBD1 (5 bases). This CDR3 comprises 18 residues. Trimming removed 3 bases from V and 9 bases from J, with 27 bases in between. Per germline, CDR1 MDHEN and CDR2 SYDVKM. The CDR3 reads CASSLSPTTDRPPWPQHF. DNA for the CDR3: TGTGCCAGCAGTTTGAGTCCCACCACTGACAGACCTCCTTGGCCCCAGCATTTT.

J is TRBJ2-7 and V is TRBV15; 12 bases are a match to TRBD2. J gave up 3 bases and V 0 bases, and 9 bases lay outside the gene matches. This CDR3 comprises 18 residues. The V gene's germline CDR1 is LNHNV and CDR2 YYDKDF (reference sequence). CDR3 in DNA: TGTGCCACCAGCAGAGATCGTCTAGCGGGAGGGCCACGCTACGAGCAGTACTTC. This gives the protein CATSRDRLAGGPRYEQYF.

To note about this clone: Other nucleotide sequences in the sample specify the same CDR3. This rearrangement joins TRBV5-1 to TRBJ2-7, with TRBD1 identical over 9 bases. The CDR3 has 14 amino acids. CDR1 is SGHRS, CDR2 YFSETQ, per germline. V lost 3 bases, J lost 5 bases, and 6 bases stayed unmatched. The CDR3 region is CASSSGTGLHEQYF. The CDR3 nucleotides are TGCGCCAGCAGCTCCGGGACAGGGCTACACGAGCAGTACTTC.

The chain couples TRBV2 to TRBJ2-1, with TRBD2 identical over 11 bases. V was clipped by 1 base and J by 5 bases; unmatched bases: 1. Germline V gene sequence: CDR1 SNHLY, CDR2 FYNNEI. The CDR3 loop spans 15 amino acids. CDR3 region: CASSEGLAGHNEQFF. In DNA, the CDR3 is TGTGCCAGCAGTGAAGGACTAGCGGGGCACAATGAGCAGTTCTTC.

V gene TRBV7-9 combines with J gene TRBJ2-5, with 14 bases that match TRBD2. Germline loops: CDR1 SEHNR, CDR2 FQNEAQ (reference sequence). The V and J ends lost 5 bases and 5 bases, in that order; junction bases with no gene match: 1. The CDR3 consists of 14 residues. The CDR3 spells CASSGTSGSETQYF. CDR3 DNA sequence: TGTGCCAGCAGCGGGACTAGCGGGAGTGAGACCCAGTACTTC.

V and J are TRBV7-8 and TRBJ2-1; D unclear. The germline gives CDR1 SGHVS, CDR2 FQNEAQ. The ends were cut back, 1 base at V and 13 bases at J, with 11 bases in the middle. There are 12 residues in the CDR3. The CDR3 DNA sequence: TGTGCCAGCAGCTTAGACTTGCTTTCACAGTTCTTC. Its protein is CASSLDLLSQFF.

The chain uses TRBV4-3 and TRBJ2-7; perhaps TRBD2 as D (6 bases). V lost 0 bases to trimming and J lost 7 bases, with 13 bases between them. The CDR3 has 14 residues. The germline V gene has CDR1 LGHNA and CDR2 YSLEER. CDR3 residues: CASSQDSMGGEQYF. The CDR3 DNA reads as TGCGCCAGCAGCCAAGATAGTATGGGGGGAGAGCAGTACTTC.

J is TRBJ2-7 and V is TRBV7-6; D may be TRBD2 (7 bases). Germline CDR1 reads SGHVS; CDR2 reads FNYEAQ. Between the trimmed V and J ends, which lost 3 bases and 3 bases, there was a span of 21 bases. This CDR3 is 17 amino acids long. The CDR3 sequence: CASSLGGAGSPNYEQYF. The CDR3 coding sequence is TGTGCCAGCAGCTTGGGGGGGGCGGGTAGCCCCAACTACGAGCAGTACTTC.

This clone was seen once. The gene calls are TRBV9 and TRBJ2-3; D gene uncertain. The CDR3 contains 16 residues. The germline CDR1 and CDR2 sequences are SGDLS and YYNGEE. The ends were cut back, 0 bases at V and 3 bases at J, with 14 bases in the middle. CDR3 sequence: CASSVVGLTMTDTQYF. The CDR3 region has the DNA TGTGCCAGCAGCGTAGTTGGCCTCACTATGACAGATACGCAGTATTTT.

The rearrangement joins TRBV7-9 to TRBJ2-2; TRBD2 might be the D (5 bases). The CDR3 length is 17 residues. CDR1 SEHNR and CDR2 FQNEAQ come from the germline V gene (reference sequence). V gave up 0 bases and J gave up 5 bases, with 16 bases separating them. The CDR3 DNA is TGTGCCAGCAGCTTAGCGAACCTAGCCCTGATTACCGGGGAGCTGTTTTTT. Encoded protein: CASSLANLALITGELFF.

A note on this clone: Distinct nucleotide sequences in the sample also encode this CDR3. The CDR3 reads CASSLALGGETQYF. Here the CDR3 DNA reads TGTGCCAGCAGCTTGGCACTAGGGGGCGAGACCCAGTACTTC. This chain uses TRBV11-2 with TRBJ2-5, with TRBD1 identical over 7 bases. V trimming: 3 bases; J trimming: 5 bases; junction bases outside the gene matches: 6. The CDR3 has 14 residues. Per germline, CDR1 SGHAT and CDR2 FQNNGV. The variable domain in full, with the rest retrieved from reference TRBV11-2 and TRBJ2-5, is EAGVAQSPRYKIIEKRQSVAFWCNPISGHATLYWYQQILGQGPKLLIQFQNNGVVDDSQLPKDRFSAERLKGVDSTLKIQPAKLEDSAVYLCASSLALGGETQYFGPGTRLLVL.

CDR3 protein: CASSEGRGHRSPLHF. Here the CDR3 DNA reads TGTGCCAGCAGTGAAGGCAGGGGGCACCGATCACCCCTCCACTTT. This chain links TRBV6-1 with TRBJ1-6; 8 bases match TRBD1. The trim removed 1 base at V and 10 bases at J, leaving 6 bases unmatched. The CDR3 loop spans 15 amino acids. Germline values: CDR1 MNHNS, CDR2 SASEGT.

In its sample, this clone was seen once. The same CDR3 arises from other DNA sequences in this sample as well. The rearrangement joins TRBV7-9 to TRBJ2-7; D might be TRBD1 or TRBD2, each matching 5 bases. The germline V gene has CDR1 SEHNR and CDR2 FQNEAQ (reference sequence). CDR3 size: 12 residues. Trimming removed 5 bases at V and 6 bases at J, with 11 bases between. This chain's CDR3 is CASSGTGLEQYF. The CDR3 bases are TGTGCCAGCAGCGGTACAGGACTCGAGCAGTACTTC. The variable domain in full, completed from reference TRBV7-9 and TRBJ2-7, reads DTGVSQNPRHKITKRGQNVTFRCDPISEHNRLYWYRQTLGQGPEFLTYFQNEAQLEKSRLLSDRFSAERPKGSFSTLEIQRTEQGDSAMYLCASSGTGLEQYFGPGTRLTVT.

This clone was detected once. V gene TRBV27 combines with J gene TRBJ2-7; the match to TRBD2 covers 11 bases. Germline V CDR1 and CDR2: MNHEY, SMNVEV (reference sequence). Trimming removed 0 bases from V and 0 bases from J; junction bases left unmatched: 4. This CDR3 is built from 17 residues. Here the CDR3 DNA reads TGTGCCAGCAGTTTATCCAGCACTAGCGGGGGCTCCTACGAGCAGTACTTC. Translated: CASSLSSTSGGSYEQYF.

The chain links TRBV4-1 to TRBJ2-7, with D perhaps given as TRBD1 or TRBD2 (5 bases each). Germline CDR1 is MGHRA and CDR2 is YSYEKL. Trimming stripped 5 bases from V and 11 bases from J, with 13 bases between. This CDR3 is 11 amino acids long. The CDR3 nucleotides are TGCGCCAGCAGCTTGGGGGAGATGGAGTACTTC. Translation: CASSLGEMEYF.

The chain couples TRBV4-1 to TRBJ1-2; 9 bases map to TRBD1. The CDR3 sequence is 14 residues long. Per germline, CDR1 MGHRA and CDR2 YSYEKL. Trimming cost V 3 bases and J 6 bases; bases outside gene matches: 5. CDR3 residues: CASSHLQGADGYTF. In nucleotides, the CDR3 is TGCGCCAGCAGCCATCTACAGGGGGCGGATGGCTACACCTTC.

The chain joins TRBV30 to TRBJ2-7; D is undetermined. Trimming pared 4 bases from V and 7 bases from J, leaving 14 bases between. This CDR3 is built from 12 residues. CDR1 and CDR2 from the germline V gene are GTSNPN and SVGIG (reference sequence). The CDR3 DNA sequence: TGTGCCTGGACCCACGCCGCGGAAGAGCAGTACTTC. Protein: CAWTHAAEEQYF.

The rearrangement joins TRBV20-1 to TRBJ2-7, with D uncertain. CDR1 DFQATT and CDR2 SNEGSKA come from the germline V gene (reference sequence). This CDR3 comprises 10 residues. V was pared by 6 bases and J by 6 bases, with 9 bases between. The CDR3 spells CSAVELEQYF. In DNA, the CDR3 is TGCAGTGCCGTCGAGCTCGAGCAGTACTTC.

As concerns this clone: In the same sample, other DNA sequences code for this CDR3. The chain links TRBV27 to TRBJ2-3; D is undetermined. The ends were cut back, 2 bases at V and 1 base at J, with 7 bases in the middle. CDR1 and CDR2 from the germline V gene are MNHEY and SMNVEV (reference sequence). The CDR3 loop spans 14 amino acids. CDR3 region: CASSLDSGTDTQYF. The CDR3 DNA reads as TGTGCCAGCAGTTTAGATAGTGGCACAGATACGCAGTATTTT.

To note about this clone: Other DNA sequences of this sample code for an identical CDR3. This chain connects TRBV28 to TRBJ1-3, with 7 nucleotides matching TRBD1. The trim removed 3 bases at V and 2 bases at J, leaving 1 base unmatched. The CDR3 contains 14 residues. Germline V gene lookup returns CDR1 MDHEN and CDR2 SYDVKM. The CDR3, as DNA: TGTGCCAGCAGTTTCGGGACAGCTGGAAACACCATATATTTT. This encodes CASSFGTAGNTIYF. The complete variable domain, with remaining parts taken from reference TRBV28 and TRBJ1-3, reads DVKVTQSSRYLVKRTGEKVFLECVQDMDHENMFWYRQDPGLGLRLIYFSYDVKMKEKGDIPEGYSVSREKKERFSLILESASTNQTSMYLCASSFGTAGNTIYFGEGSWLTVV.

The rearrangement uses TRBV18 and TRBJ2-2, with 13 positions matching TRBD2. Germline CDR1 is KGHSH and CDR2 is LQKENI. The trim removed 4 bases at V and 3 bases at J, leaving 11 bases unmatched. The CDR3 consists of 19 residues. As DNA, the CDR3 is TGTGCCAGCTCACAATTACCGGGACTAGCGGGGACCGACACCGGGGAGCTGTTTTTT. Amino acid sequence: CASSQLPGLAGTDTGELFF.

The chain uses TRBV27 and TRBJ2-1; 12 positions match TRBD2. V lost 10 bases, J lost 4 bases, and 2 bases stayed unmatched. Germline V lookup: CDR1 MNHEY, CDR2 SMNVEV (reference sequence). The CDR3 runs 13 residues. The CDR3 DNA sequence: TGTGCCACCGGGACTAGCGGGTACAATGAGCAGTTCTTC. It encodes CATGTSGYNEQFF.

This chain joins TRBV2 and TRBJ2-2; TRBD2 aligns across 11 bases. The trim removed 5 bases at V and 3 bases at J, leaving 2 bases unmatched. Germline assignment: CDR1 SNHLY and CDR2 FYNNEI. This CDR3 contains 15 residues. The CDR3 DNA reads TGTGCCAGCAGTTCGACTAGCGGGGACACCGGGGAGCTGTTTTTT. Translation: CASSSTSGDTGELFF.

J is TRBJ2-5 and V is TRBV2; D may be TRBD1 (6 bases). The CDR3 runs to 13 residues. Trimming took off 4 bases at V and 2 bases at J, with 8 bases between the two ends. Per the germline V gene, CDR1 is SNHLY and CDR2 is FYNNEI. The chain's CDR3 is CASSGGTQETQYF. The CDR3 bases are TGTGCCAGCAGTGGGGGGACACAAGAGACCCAGTACTTC.

This chain uses TRBV6-4 with TRBJ2-7, with D perhaps TRBD1 or TRBD2 (6 bases each). The CDR3 consists of 16 residues. Germline CDR1 MRHNA, CDR2 SNTAGT. Trimming cost V 5 bases and J 0 bases, with 17 bases left between them. The CDR3 region has the DNA TGTGCCAGCAGTAGCGCTGGAGGGGGGATCTCCTACGAGCAGTACTTC. It codes for CASSSAGGGISYEQYF.

CDR3 sequence: CASSESGVQETQYF. CDR3 nucleotide sequence: TGCGCCAGCAGTGAATCGGGCGTTCAAGAGACCCAGTACTTC. This sequence joins TRBV10-2 and TRBJ2-5, with unresolved D. Germline loops: CDR1 WSHSY, CDR2 SAAADI. This CDR3 has 14 residues. V was pared by 3 bases and J by 2 bases, with 10 bases between.

V usage is TRBV6-6 and J usage is TRBJ1-4; unclear D gene. The CDR3 sequence is 14 residues long. Germline V lookup: CDR1 MNHNY, CDR2 SVGAGI (reference sequence). V was clipped by 7 bases and J by 7 bases, with 16 bases between them. In DNA form, the CDR3 reads TGTGCCAGCACCGTGGACGGGGAAAGTGAAAAACTGTTTTTT. Translated, it gives CASTVDGESEKLFF.

The chain couples TRBV7-9 to TRBJ2-5; unclear D gene. V gave up 0 bases and J gave up 2 bases, with 13 bases separating them. CDR1 SEHNR and CDR2 FQNEAQ come from the germline V gene (reference sequence). The length of the CDR3 is 16 residues. Written as DNA, the CDR3 is TGTGCCAGCAGCTTAGCCCTGGACCAACCGCAAGAGACCCAGTACTTC. Translated, it gives CASSLALDQPQETQYF.